The 10 T cell receptor beta chains presented below share a single source sample, sequenced in a study of T cell responses to AZD1222 COVID-19 vaccine. The data were produced by immunoSEQ multiplex PCR, yet TCRdb's version contains in-frame clones alone and is incomplete. This table has 150,000 to 200,000 clones, about 90% appearing once. The source was peripheral blood, collected 28 days after the second AZD1222 dose. These receptors were collected from an adult who received the AZD1222 COVID-19 vaccine.

V usage is TRBV5-6 and J usage is TRBJ2-4, with D possibly called TRBD1 or TRBD2 (5 bases each). The CDR3 has 15 amino acids. The germline CDR1 and CDR2 sequences are SGHDT and YYEEEE. V was clipped by 4 bases and J by 0 bases, with 11 bases between them. DNA for the CDR3: TGTGCCAGCAGCCCATCCGGGACAGCCAAAAACATTCAGTACTTC. Translating gives CASSPSGTAKNIQYF. Based on the CDR3 plus reference TRBV5-6 and TRBJ2-4, the full variable domain is DAGVTQSPTHLIKTRGQQVTLRCSPKSGHDTVSWYQQALGQGPQFIFQYYEEEERQRGNFPDRFSGHQFPNYSSELNVNALLLGDSALYLCASSPSGTAKNIQYFGAGTRLSVL.

This chain connects TRBV30 to TRBJ1-6; maybe TRBD1 (6 bases). V lost 1 base, J lost 14 bases, and 21 bases lay in between. Germline CDR1 GTSNPN, CDR2 SVGIG (reference sequence). The CDR3 is 15 amino acids. The CDR3 protein is CAWSGFATPPGALHF. Here the CDR3 DNA reads TGTGCCTGGAGTGGTTTCGCCACGCCCCCAGGGGCCCTCCACTTT.

V gene TRBV30 combines with J gene TRBJ1-3; D perhaps matches TRBD1 (6 bases). Germline CDR1 is GTSNPN and CDR2 is SVGIG (reference sequence). The CDR3 is 15 residues long. V lost 1 base, J lost 2 bases, and 12 bases lay in between. CDR3 coding DNA: TGTGCCTGGAGTGGACAGGCCATCGCTGGAAACACCATATATTTT. This sequence encodes CAWSGQAIAGNTIYF.

V and J are TRBV25-1 and TRBJ1-2; D possibly corresponds to TRBD1 (5 bases). From germline, CDR1 is MGHDK and CDR2 SYGVNS. The CDR3 length is 15 residues. V was trimmed by 2 bases and J by 7 bases, leaving 17 bases between them. The CDR3 DNA follows: TGTGCCAGCAGTGAACCCGGTTTTGGGACGAGTGGCTACACCTTC. Amino acid sequence: CASSEPGFGTSGYTF.

This clone was recorded only once. V is TRBV6-5 and J is TRBJ2-2, with a weak D call TRBD2 (5 bases). This CDR3 is built from 12 residues. Germline V CDR1 and CDR2: MNHEY, SVGAGI. Trimming took off 8 bases at V and 5 bases at J, with 9 bases between the two ends. CDR3 sequence reads: CASQTGTGELFF. The CDR3 DNA follows: TGTGCCAGCCAAACGGGAACCGGGGAGCTGTTTTTT.

CDR3 sequence reads: CATSSRDSPNEKLFF. DNA of the CDR3: TGTGCCACCAGCAGCCGGGACAGCCCTAATGAAAAACTGTTTTTT. The chain has TRBV15 and TRBJ1-4; TRBD1 aligns across 7 bases. Losses at the gene ends were 3 bases for V and 3 bases for J; bases not matched to a gene: 4. The germline CDR1 and CDR2 sequences are LNHNV and YYDKDF (reference sequence). CDR3 length: 15 residues. Together with reference TRBV15 and TRBJ1-4, the CDR3 gives the full variable domain: DAMVIQNPRYQVTQFGKPVTLSCSQTLNHNVMYWYQQKSSQAPKLLFHYYDKDFNNEADTPDNFQSRRPNTSFCFLDIRSPGLGDTAMYLCATSSRDSPNEKLFFGSGTQLSVL.

The chain combines TRBV9 with TRBJ1-3; D call uncertain. CDR1 and CDR2 from the germline V gene are SGDLS and YYNGEE. Trimming stripped 3 bases from V and 0 bases from J, with 10 bases between. The CDR3 length is 15 residues. The DNA of the CDR3 is TGTGCCAGCAGCGCAGGAAGCCGCTCTGGAAACACCATATATTTT. This sequence encodes CASSAGSRSGNTIYF.

The J gene is TRBJ1-1, the V gene TRBV6-5, with TRBD1 matching over 8 bases. Losses at the gene ends were 5 bases for V and 7 bases for J; bases not matched to a gene: 9. Germline V gene lookup returns CDR1 MNHEY and CDR2 SVGAGI. The length of the CDR3 is 14 residues. The CDR3 loop reads CASSPTGEGNEAFF. CDR3 nucleotides: TGTGCCAGCAGTCCGACAGGGGAAGGGAATGAAGCTTTCTTT.

The V gene is TRBV5-1, the J gene TRBJ1-2, with a weak D call TRBD1 (5 bases). The CDR3 runs to 16 residues. CDR1 is SGHRS and CDR2 is YFSETQ in the germline V gene. Trimming cost V 0 bases and J 3 bases, with 15 bases left between them. The CDR3 sequence: CASSLAGGDPHYGYTF. In DNA form, the CDR3 reads TGCGCCAGCAGCTTGGCGGGGGGAGACCCGCACTATGGCTACACCTTC. Filled out from reference TRBV5-1 and TRBJ1-2, the complete variable domain reads KAGVTQTPRYLIKTRGQQVTLSCSPISGHRSVSWYQQTPGQGLQFLFEYFSETQRNKGNFPGRFSGRQFSNSRSEMNVSTLELGDSALYLCASSLAGGDPHYGYTFGSGTRLTVV.

The gene calls are TRBV7-2 and TRBJ1-2; 7 positions agree with TRBD1. There are 14 residues in the CDR3. Trimming at V came to 4 bases and at J to 3 bases, leaving 5 bases not matched to a gene. Germline CDR1 SGHTA, CDR2 FQGNSA. The DNA of the CDR3 is TGTGCCAGCAGCTGGCAGGGGGTTGACTATGGCTACACCTTC. This gives the protein CASSWQGVDYGYTF.